The clone carrying this T cell receptor beta chain was recorded only once. As yet, its antigen is unknown. The sample comes from a study of long-term antiretroviral therapy in people with HIV. Overall study findings and caveats: With ART, diversity went up but was still lower than in transplant donor controls. Those clones which expanded before ART made up the dominant part of the repertoire at all time points.

The libraries were made with immunoSEQ v3.0 at survey level. Measured with immunoSEQ multiplex PCR; TCRdb has only the in-frame clones, and not every one. The table records almost 30,000 clones, 70% to 90% of them present only once. The CDR3 length is 13 residues. V lost 1 base, J lost 8 bases, and 10 bases lay in between. Germline CDR1 reads LNHDA; CDR2 reads SQIVND (reference sequence). The TCR sequence derives from a man in his fifties with HIV. The starting material was unsorted PBMCs, obtained 3.2 years before starting antiretroviral therapy. The genes are TRBV19 and TRBJ2-3, with D hard to call. CDR3 sequence reads: CASSIALGGTQYF. Here the CDR3 DNA reads TGTGCCAGTAGTATAGCACTGGGTGGTACGCAGTATTTT. Using reference TRBV19 and TRBJ2-3 for the parts outside the CDR3, the full variable domain is DGGITQSPKYLFRKEGQNVTLSCEQNLNHDAMYWYRQDPGQGLRLIYYSQIVNDFQKGDIAEGYSVSREKKESFPLTVTSAQKNPTAFYLCASSIALGGTQYFGPGTRLTVL.